This T cell receptor (beta chain) was obtained from a study of identical twins. Points from the study as a whole: A cross-sectional statistical analysis, not follow-up of the same donors, supported the conclusions. Fewer insertions characterized abundant cord blood beta clonotypes, whereas memory repertoires showed none. Modelling underestimated the level of out-of-frame TCR alpha sharing observed in monozygotic twins.

TCRdb passed the 5' RACE reads through MiXCR, listing each CDR3 protein once. This sample has approximately 230,000 distinct CDR3 sequences, with about an eighth found just once. The donor group consisted entirely of healthy Caucasians. The V gene lost 4 bases and the J gene lost 5 bases, with 10 bases spanning the gap. Germline loops: CDR1 SGHTA, CDR2 FQGNSA. The CDR3 runs 13 residues. As concerns this clonotype: Its specificity is unknown.

The chain carries TRBV7-2 and TRBJ2-3; no reliable D call. Sequences were obtained from memory (CD45RO+) T cells sorted from blood. This TCR derives from a woman aged 18-29 years in good health. The DNA for the CDR3 is TGTGCCAGCAGCTACAACACGCTAGATACGCAGTATTTT. Translating it yields CASSYNTLDTQYF.